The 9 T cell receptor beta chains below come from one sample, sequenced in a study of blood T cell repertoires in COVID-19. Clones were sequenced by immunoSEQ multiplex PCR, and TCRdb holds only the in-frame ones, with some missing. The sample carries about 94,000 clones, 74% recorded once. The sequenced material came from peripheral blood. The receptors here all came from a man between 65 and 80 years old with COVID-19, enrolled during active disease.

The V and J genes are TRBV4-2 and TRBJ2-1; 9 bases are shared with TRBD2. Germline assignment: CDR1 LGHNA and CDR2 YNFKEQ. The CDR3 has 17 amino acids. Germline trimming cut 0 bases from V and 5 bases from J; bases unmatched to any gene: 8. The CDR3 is CASSQEVDSGSHNEQFF. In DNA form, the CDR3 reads TGTGCCAGCAGCCAAGAGGTGGATAGCGGGAGCCACAATGAGCAGTTCTTC.

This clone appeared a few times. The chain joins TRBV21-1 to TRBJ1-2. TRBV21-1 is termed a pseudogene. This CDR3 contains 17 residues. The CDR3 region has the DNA TGTGCCAGCACCTTCTTAGGAGGGCGGAGGATACCCTATGGCTACACCTTC. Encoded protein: CASTFLGGRRIPYGYTF.

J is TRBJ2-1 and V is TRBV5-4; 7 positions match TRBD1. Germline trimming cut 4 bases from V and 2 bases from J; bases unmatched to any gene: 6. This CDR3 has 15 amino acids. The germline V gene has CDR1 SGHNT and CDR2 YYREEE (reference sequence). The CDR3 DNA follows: TGTGCCAGCAGCCCCGGGACAGTCACCTACAATGAGCAGTTCTTC. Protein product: CASSPGTVTYNEQFF.

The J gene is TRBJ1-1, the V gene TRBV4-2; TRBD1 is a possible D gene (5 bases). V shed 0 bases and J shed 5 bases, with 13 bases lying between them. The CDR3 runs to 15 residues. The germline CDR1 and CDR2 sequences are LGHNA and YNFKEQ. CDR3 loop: CASSQDRGGGTEAFF. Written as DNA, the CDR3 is TGTGCCAGCAGCCAAGATAGGGGCGGGGGTACTGAAGCTTTCTTT.

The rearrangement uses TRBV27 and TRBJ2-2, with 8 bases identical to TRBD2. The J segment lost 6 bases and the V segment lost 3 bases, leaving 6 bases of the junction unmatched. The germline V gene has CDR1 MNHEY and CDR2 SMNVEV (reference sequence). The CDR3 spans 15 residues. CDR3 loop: CASSLRELAAGELFF. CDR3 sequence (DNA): TGTGCCAGCAGTTTGCGGGAACTAGCGGCCGGGGAGCTGTTTTTT.

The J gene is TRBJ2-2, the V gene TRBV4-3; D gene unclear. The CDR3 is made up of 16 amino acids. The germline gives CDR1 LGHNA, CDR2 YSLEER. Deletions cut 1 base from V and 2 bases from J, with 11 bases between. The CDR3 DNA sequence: TGCGCCAGCAGCCAAGTCTCAGGCCCTAACACCGGGGAGCTGTTTTTT. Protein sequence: CASSQVSGPNTGELFF.

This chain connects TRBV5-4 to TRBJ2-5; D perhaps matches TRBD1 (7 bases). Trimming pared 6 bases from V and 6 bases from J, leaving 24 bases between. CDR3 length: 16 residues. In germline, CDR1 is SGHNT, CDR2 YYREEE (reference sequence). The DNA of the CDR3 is TGTGCCAGCACCCGAGGGGGCGGGAACGGTATGAAGACCCAGTACTTC. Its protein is CASTRGGGNGMKTQYF.

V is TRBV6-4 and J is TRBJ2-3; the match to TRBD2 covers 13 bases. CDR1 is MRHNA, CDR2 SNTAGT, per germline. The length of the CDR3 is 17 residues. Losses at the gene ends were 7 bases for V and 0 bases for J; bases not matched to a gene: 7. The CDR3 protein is CASKPRTSGSSTDTQYF. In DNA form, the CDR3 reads TGTGCCAGCAAACCTCGGACTAGCGGGAGCAGCACAGATACGCAGTATTTT.

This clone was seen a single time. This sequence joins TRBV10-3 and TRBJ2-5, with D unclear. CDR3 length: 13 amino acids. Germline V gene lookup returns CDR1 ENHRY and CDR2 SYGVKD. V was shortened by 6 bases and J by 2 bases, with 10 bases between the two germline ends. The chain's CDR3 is CAISPEKQETQYF. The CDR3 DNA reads TGTGCCATCAGCCCAGAAAAACAAGAGACCCAGTACTTC.